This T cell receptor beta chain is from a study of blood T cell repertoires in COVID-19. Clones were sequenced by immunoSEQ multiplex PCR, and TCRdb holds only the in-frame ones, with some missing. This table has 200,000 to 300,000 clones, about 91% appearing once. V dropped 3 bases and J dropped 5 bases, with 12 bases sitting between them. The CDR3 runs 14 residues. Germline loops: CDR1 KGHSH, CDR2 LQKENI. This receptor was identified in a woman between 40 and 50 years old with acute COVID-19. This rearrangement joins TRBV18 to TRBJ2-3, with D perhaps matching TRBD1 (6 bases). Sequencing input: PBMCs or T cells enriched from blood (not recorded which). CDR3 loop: CASSPGAGKDTQYF. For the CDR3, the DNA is TGTGCCAGCTCACCGGGGGCGGGTAAAGATACGCAGTATTTT.